The subject of this entry is one T cell receptor beta chain. The table came from immunoSEQ multiplex PCR; TCRdb's copy has only in-frame clones and leaves some out. The sample contains 280,000 or so clones, approximately 85% of which appear only once. This CDR3 has 13 residues. Germline lookup yields CDR1 LNHNV and CDR2 YYDKDF (reference sequence). Trimming pared 1 base from V and 3 bases from J, leaving 6 bases between. This specimen belongs to a study of blood T cell repertoires in COVID-19. The TCR sequence derives from a human donor in a cohort sampled during active COVID-19. Sequenced input: peripheral blood. The chain employs TRBV15 and TRBJ2-5; no clear D gene. The CDR3 region is CATSRALKETQYF. The CDR3 region has the DNA TGTGCCACCAGCAGAGCCCTTAAAGAGACCCAGTACTTC.